Each of the 6 T cell receptor beta chains below was sequenced from the same sample in a study of shared clonotypes between healthy human individuals. Profiled with immunoSEQ multiplex PCR; TCRdb holds only in-frame clones, not every one. The sample carries about 490,000 clones, about 84% recorded once. Sequencing was performed on PBMCs. The receptors were sampled from a woman aged 40-49 years in good health. Some clones in this sample may be carry-over from other donors' samples.

CDR3 sequence reads: CASRATGVNEQFF. CDR3 DNA sequence: TGTGCCAGCAGAGCGACAGGGGTCAATGAGCAGTTCTTC. The rearrangement joins TRBV2 to TRBJ2-1; TRBD1 matches at 8 bases. This CDR3 contains 13 residues. Germline lookup yields CDR1 SNHLY and CDR2 FYNNEI. V lost 6 bases to trimming and J lost 6 bases; unmatched junction nucleotides: 4.

This clone was counted a few times. This chain connects TRBV6-1 to TRBJ2-1; TRBD1 matches at 9 bases. The ends lost 6 bases at V and 0 bases at J; junction bases unmatched: 3. This CDR3 region has 15 residues. CDR1 is MNHNS, CDR2 SASEGT, per germline. The CDR3 here is CASRGGQGSYNEQFF. As DNA, the CDR3 is TGTGCCAGCAGGGGGGGACAGGGCTCCTACAATGAGCAGTTCTTC.

The chain joins TRBV9 to TRBJ1-2; D is possibly TRBD1 (6 bases). The V end lost 7 bases, the J end lost 6 bases, and 28 bases lay between the germline ends. This CDR3 contains 17 residues. Germline CDR1 reads SGDLS; CDR2 reads YYNGEE. CDR3 DNA sequence: TGTGCCAGCTCCCTAGGTCTCGGTCTATCACAGGGCCATGGCTACACCTTC. It translates to CASSLGLGLSQGHGYTF.

The chain is built from TRBV30 and TRBJ1-3, with D uncertain. This CDR3 comprises 12 residues. From germline, CDR1 is GTSNPN and CDR2 SVGIG (reference sequence). Trimming removed 1 base at V and 2 bases at J, with 3 bases between. The CDR3 sequence is CAWSGTGNTIYF. DNA for the CDR3: TGTGCCTGGAGTGGGACTGGAAACACCATATATTTT. The variable domain in full, completed from reference TRBV30 and TRBJ1-3, reads SQTIHQWPATLVQPVGSPLSLECTVEGTSNPNLYWYRQAAGRGLQLLFYSVGIGQISSEVPQNLSASRPQDRQFILSSKKLLLSDSGFYLCAWSGTGNTIYFGEGSWLTVV.

V is TRBV19 and J is TRBJ1-1; D is unclear. This CDR3 has 13 amino acids. V was clipped by 3 bases and J by 3 bases, with 8 bases between them. The germline V gene has CDR1 LNHDA and CDR2 SQIVND (reference sequence). CDR3 sequence reads: CASSIARDTEAFF. The DNA for the CDR3 is TGTGCCAGTAGTATCGCTCGGGACACTGAAGCTTTCTTT.

Turning to this clone: It differs at one base from a far larger clone, so likely a read error. The V and J genes are TRBV10-2 and TRBJ2-2; no clear D gene. Germline V CDR1 and CDR2: WSHSY, SAAADI. CDR3 length: 16 amino acids. In DNA form, the CDR3 reads TGCGCCAGCAGTGGATCCCGGCAGATGAACACCTGGGAGCTGTTTTTT. Protein product: CASSGSRQMNTWELFF.